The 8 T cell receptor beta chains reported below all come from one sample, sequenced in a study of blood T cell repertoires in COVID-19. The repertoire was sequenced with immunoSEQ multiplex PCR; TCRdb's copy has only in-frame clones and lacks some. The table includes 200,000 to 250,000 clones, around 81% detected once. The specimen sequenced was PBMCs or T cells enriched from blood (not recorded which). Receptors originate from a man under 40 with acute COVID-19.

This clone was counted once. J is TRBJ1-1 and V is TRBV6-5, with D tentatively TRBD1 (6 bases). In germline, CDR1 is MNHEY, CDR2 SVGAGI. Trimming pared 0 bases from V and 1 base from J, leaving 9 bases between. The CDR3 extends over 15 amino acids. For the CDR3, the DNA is TGTGCCAGCAGTTACTCGATACAGGGGAACACTGAAGCTTTCTTT. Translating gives CASSYSIQGNTEAFF.

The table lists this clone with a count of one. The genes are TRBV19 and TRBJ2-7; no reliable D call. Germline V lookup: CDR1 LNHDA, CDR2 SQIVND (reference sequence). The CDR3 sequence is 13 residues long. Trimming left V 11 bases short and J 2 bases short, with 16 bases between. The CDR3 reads CAGFYLGPYEQYF. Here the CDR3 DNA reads TGTGCCGGTTTCTATCTAGGTCCCTACGAGCAGTACTTC.

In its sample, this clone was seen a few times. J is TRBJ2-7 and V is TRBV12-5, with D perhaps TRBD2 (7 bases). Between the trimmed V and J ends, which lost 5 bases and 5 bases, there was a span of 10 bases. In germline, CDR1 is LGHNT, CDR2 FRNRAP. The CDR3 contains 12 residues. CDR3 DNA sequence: TGTGCTAGTGGTGTAGGGGGGGACGAGCAGTACTTC. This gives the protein CASGVGGDEQYF.

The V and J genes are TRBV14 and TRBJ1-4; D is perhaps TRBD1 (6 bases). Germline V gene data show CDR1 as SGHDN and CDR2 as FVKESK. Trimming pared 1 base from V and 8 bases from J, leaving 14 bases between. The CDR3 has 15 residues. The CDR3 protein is CASSQVRGREEKLFF. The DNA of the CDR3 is TGTGCCAGCAGCCAAGTCAGGGGACGAGAAGAAAAACTGTTTTTT. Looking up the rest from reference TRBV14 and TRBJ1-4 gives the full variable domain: EAGVTQFPSHSVIEKGQTVTLRCDPISGHDNLYWYRRVMGKEIKFLLHFVKESKQDESGMPNNRFLAERTGGTYSTLKVQPAELEDSGVYFCASSQVRGREEKLFFGSGTQLSVL.

CDR3 sequence (DNA): TGTGCCAGTAGTACCTACAGGGGATCTGGAAACACCATATATTTT. It codes for CASSTYRGSGNTIYF. The gene calls are TRBV19 and TRBJ1-3; TRBD1 agrees at 7 bases. The CDR3 is 15 residues long. V shed 4 bases, J shed 1 base, and the junction held 4 bases outside the gene matches. Germline CDR1 and CDR2: LNHDA and SQIVND (reference sequence).

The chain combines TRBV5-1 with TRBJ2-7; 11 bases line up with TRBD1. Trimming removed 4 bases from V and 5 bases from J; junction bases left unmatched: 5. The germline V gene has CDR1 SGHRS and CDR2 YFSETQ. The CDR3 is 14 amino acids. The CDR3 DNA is TGCGCCAGCAGCCTCCGGACAGGGGGCAACGAGCAGTACTTC. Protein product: CASSLRTGGNEQYF.

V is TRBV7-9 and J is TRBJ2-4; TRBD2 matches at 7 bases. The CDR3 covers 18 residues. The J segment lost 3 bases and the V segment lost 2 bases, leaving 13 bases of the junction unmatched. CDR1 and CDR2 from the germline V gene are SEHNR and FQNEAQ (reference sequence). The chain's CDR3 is CASSLMGSGHSGKNIQYF. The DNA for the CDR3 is TGTGCCAGCAGCTTAATGGGTAGCGGGCATTCTGGCAAAAACATTCAGTACTTC. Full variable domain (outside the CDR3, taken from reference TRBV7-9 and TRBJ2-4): DTGVSQNPRHKITKRGQNVTFRCDPISEHNRLYWYRQTLGQGPEFLTYFQNEAQLEKSRLLSDRFSAERPKGSFSTLEIQRTEQGDSAMYLCASSLMGSGHSGKNIQYFGAGTRLSVL.

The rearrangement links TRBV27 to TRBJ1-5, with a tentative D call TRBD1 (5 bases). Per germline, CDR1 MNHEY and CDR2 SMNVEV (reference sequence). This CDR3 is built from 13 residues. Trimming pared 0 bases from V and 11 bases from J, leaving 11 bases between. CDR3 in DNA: TGTGCCAGCAGTTTATCTCCAGGGTCGGCCCAGCATTTT. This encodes CASSLSPGSAQHF.